This T cell receptor beta chain was captured in a study of radiation and T cells in renal cell carcinoma. The repertoire was sequenced with immunoSEQ multiplex PCR; TCRdb's copy has only in-frame clones and lacks some. The repertoire has 50,000 to 65,000 clones, over 60% of them found once; the top ten carry approximately 7%. Time point defined: blood 4 weeks post-SBRT, at nephrectomy. Treatment in this sample: 15 Gy SBRT to primary tumor, nephrectomy 4 weeks later. The germline CDR1 and CDR2 sequences are MNHNS and SASEGT. The CDR3 is 15 residues long. Trimming took 1 base from V and 2 from J, leaving 11 bases between them.

V gene TRBV6-1 combines with J gene TRBJ1-2; D gene unclear. Sequenced material: blood, taken from a patient whose treatment included radiotherapy and nephrectomy. The sequence was obtained from a man aged 55 to 70 with renal cell carcinoma. CDR3 amino acids: CASSEDSFENYGYTF. Here the CDR3 DNA reads TGTGCCAGCAGTGAAGACAGCTTTGAAAACTATGGCTACACCTTC.